This is a list of T cell receptor beta chains from one sample in a study of blood T cell repertoires in COVID-19. This table comes from immunoSEQ multiplex PCR, and its TCRdb copy is limited to in-frame clones, with some not included. The data hold some 160,000 clones, with around 90% observed a single time. Material for sequencing was peripheral blood. The source of these receptors is a man aged 18 to 30 with COVID-19, enrolled during active disease. The CDR3 runs from the conserved cysteine through the conserved F or W. The D gene is left open where the match is weak. The size of a clone is reported for some rows only, either as once, few or many, or as a class for expanded clones.

cdr3_aa cdr3_nt j_call d_call v_call clone_size
CASRVSGQGRSAAGNTIYF TGTGCCAGCAGGGTCTCGGGACAGGGGAGAAGCGCTGCTGGAAACACCATATATTTT TRBJ1-3 TRBD1 TRBV2 .
CASSSGQSLFGYTF TGTGCCAGCAGCTCAGGACAGAGCCTCTTTGGCTACACCTTC TRBJ1-2 . TRBV7-6 .
CASSFGGYNEQFF TGCGCCAGCAGCTTCGGAGGTTATAATGAGCAGTTCTTC TRBJ2-1 . TRBV5-1 once
CATSRSEGAVQPQHF TGTGCCACCAGCAGGTCTGAAGGGGCCGTCCAGCCCCAGCATTTT TRBJ1-5 . TRBV15 .
CASSLVGGRAHEQFF TGTGCCAGCAGCTTAGTTGGCGGGAGGGCCCATGAGCAGTTCTTC TRBJ2-1 TRBD2 TRBV7-2 .
CASSERGLAGGYNEQFF TGTGCCAGCAGTGAAAGGGGACTAGCGGGAGGCTACAATGAGCAGTTCTTC TRBJ2-1 TRBD2 TRBV6-1 .
CASSQEQGSGNTIYF TGCGCCAGCAGCCAAGAACAGGGATCTGGAAACACCATATATTTT TRBJ1-3 . TRBV4-3 .
CASSQLALTLAGANNEQFF TGTGCCAGCAGCCAACTAGCCCTGACTCTAGCGGGAGCCAACAATGAGCAGTTCTTC TRBJ2-1 TRBD2 TRBV14 .
CASGTSVYPYEQYF TGTGCTAGTGGTACGAGCGTATACCCCTACGAGCAGTACTTC TRBJ2-7 . TRBV12-5 .
CASSLSGANYGYTF TGTGCCAGCAGTTTGAGTGGGGCGAACTATGGCTACACCTTC TRBJ1-2 . TRBV28 .